Following are 19 T cell receptor beta chains from one sample sequenced in a study of identifying expanded T cells in peripheral blood (dated by TCRdb to the late 2010s). Library preparation was by the immunoSEQ multiplex PCR assay. TCRdb's version of the immuneACCESS table is confined to in-frame rearrangements and falls short of the full clone set. An unresolved V gene accounts for under half of the shortfall where checked; the remainder is of unknown origin. Present in this sample are under 70,000 clones, about 89% of which were seen just once. 4.7% of the sample is in the top ten clones. Material for sequencing was blood. The receptors here all came from a person between 18 and 75 years old in good health.

The gene calls are TRBV4-1 and TRBJ2-2; D remains ambiguous. There are 17 residues in the CDR3. Germline V gene data show CDR1 as MGHRA and CDR2 as YSYEKL. Trimming took 0 bases from V and 0 from J, leaving 11 bases between them. The CDR3 sequence is CASSQDRTRSNTGELFF. CDR3 nucleotides: TGCGCCAGCAGCCAAGACCGGACCCGATCGAACACCGGGGAGCTGTTTTTT.

The chain employs TRBV19 and TRBJ2-1; TRBD2 matches at 9 bases. J gave up 8 bases and V 5 bases, and 19 bases lay outside the gene matches. The length of the CDR3 is 18 residues. Germline loops: CDR1 LNHDA, CDR2 SQIVND (reference sequence). The CDR3 DNA follows: TGTGCCAGTAGTGCCCACGGTTGGGGGACTAGCCCCACCGATGAGCAGTTCTTC. It is translated as CASSAHGWGTSPTDEQFF.

CDR3 protein: CASRVKGSYEQYF. CDR3 nucleotide sequence: TGTGCCAGCAGAGTTAAAGGTTCCTACGAGCAGTACTTC. This sequence joins TRBV6-5 and TRBJ2-7; unclear D gene. The CDR3 sequence is 13 residues long. Trimming took 6 bases from V and 1 from J, leaving 10 bases between them. Germline V CDR1 and CDR2: MNHEY, SVGAGI.

The chain has TRBV27 and TRBJ2-7; D not resolved. The germline V gene has CDR1 MNHEY and CDR2 SMNVEV (reference sequence). V lost 5 bases and J 0 bases, leaving 14 bases between the germline ends. This CDR3 spans 15 amino acids. Written as DNA, the CDR3 is TGTGCCAGCAGTCTTTCGCAGGTCAGCTCCTACGAGCAGTACTTC. It specifies CASSLSQVSSYEQYF.

The chain uses TRBV2 and TRBJ2-5; 10 positions match TRBD2. Trimming at V came to 4 bases and at J to 5 bases, leaving 10 bases not matched to a gene. Germline assignment: CDR1 SNHLY and CDR2 FYNNEI. The CDR3 length is 16 residues. The CDR3 DNA is TGTGCCAGCAGTGGGGGACTAGCGCACCGAGGGGAGACCCAGTACTTC. This translates into CASSGGLAHRGETQYF.

J is TRBJ2-3 and V is TRBV4-3, with 7 bases fitting TRBD2. After removal of 4 bases from V and 1 base from J, the junction contained 2 bases not matched to a gene. The CDR3 sequence is 14 residues long. Germline values: CDR1 LGHNA, CDR2 YSLEER. CDR3 coding DNA: TGCGCCAGCAGCCGGGACTATCGCACAGATACGCAGTATTTT. Amino acid sequence: CASSRDYRTDTQYF.

The chain couples TRBV5-1 to TRBJ1-4; D remains ambiguous. With 0 bases removed from V and 0 bases from J, the gap between germline ends came to 6 bases. In germline, CDR1 is SGHRS, CDR2 YFSETQ. There are 15 residues in the CDR3. The CDR3 nucleotides are TGCGCCAGCAGCTTGGACGGGACAACTAATGAAAAACTGTTTTTT. Protein: CASSLDGTTNEKLFF.

The chain is built from TRBV29-1 and TRBJ2-7; either TRBD1 or TRBD2 may fit D (6 bases each). Trimming took 6 bases from V and 5 from J, leaving 11 bases between them. Germline V CDR1 and CDR2: SQVTM, ANQGSEA. CDR3 length equals 11 residues. In nucleotides, the CDR3 is TGCAGCGTCGGGGGCTCAGACGAGCAGTACTTC. Residues: CSVGGSDEQYF.

The J gene is TRBJ2-5, the V gene TRBV18; D uncertain. The CDR3 consists of 12 residues. Germline V gene data show CDR1 as KGHSH and CDR2 as LQKENI. V lost 4 bases to trimming and J lost 2 bases, with 5 bases between them. The CDR3 spells CASSRAQETQYF. CDR3 sequence (DNA): TGTGCCAGCTCACGGGCTCAAGAGACCCAGTACTTC.

The chain carries TRBV7-9 and TRBJ2-3; no clear D gene. CDR1 and CDR2 (germline): SEHNR, FQNEAQ (reference sequence). With 6 bases removed from V and 0 bases from J, the gap between germline ends came to 7 bases. The CDR3 has 13 amino acids. DNA of the CDR3: TGTGCCAGCAGACCGCCTAGCACAGATACGCAGTATTTT. This gives the protein CASRPPSTDTQYF.

The chain combines TRBV6-1 with TRBJ2-5; 10 nucleotides line up with TRBD2. Germline CDR1 MNHNS, CDR2 SASEGT. After removal of 3 bases from V and 5 bases from J, the junction contained 6 bases not matched to a gene. CDR3 size: 15 residues. CDR3 residues: CASSDLAGALETQYF. CDR3 DNA: TGTGCCAGCAGTGACCTAGCGGGGGCTTTGGAGACCCAGTACTTC.

V gene TRBV7-2 combines with J gene TRBJ2-5; possible D gene TRBD2, 6 bases. Germline loops: CDR1 SGHTA, CDR2 FQGNSA. Between the trimmed V and J ends, which lost 5 bases and 0 bases, there was a span of 13 bases. The CDR3 spans 15 residues. CDR3: CASSPRGVYQETQYF. The CDR3 DNA is TGTGCCAGCAGCCCCCGCGGGGTGTACCAAGAGACCCAGTACTTC.

This chain joins TRBV5-6 and TRBJ2-1; D unresolved. CDR1 is SGHDT, CDR2 YYEEEE, per germline. CDR3 length: 14 amino acids. V was shortened by 1 base and J by 1 base, with 6 bases between the two germline ends. CDR3 sequence (DNA): TGTGCCAGCAGCTTGTACTCATCCTACAATGAGCAGTTCTTC. Translating it yields CASSLYSSYNEQFF.

The chain combines TRBV10-2 with TRBJ2-7; 9 bases are a match to TRBD1. Trimming removed 0 bases from V and 4 bases from J; junction bases left unmatched: 7. The CDR3 is 16 amino acids. Germline V CDR1 and CDR2: WSHSY, SAAADI. The CDR3 loop reads CASSESVGTGIYEQYF. Written as DNA, the CDR3 is TGCGCCAGCAGTGAGTCGGTGGGGACAGGGATTTACGAGCAGTACTTC.

In this sample, this clone turned up once. The CDR3 spells CAISESTAYSTNEKLFF. DNA of the CDR3: TGTGCCATCAGTGAGTCGACAGCTTACTCAACTAATGAAAAACTGTTTTTT. The chain is built from TRBV10-3 and TRBJ1-4; weak D call: TRBD1 (5 bases). CDR3 size: 17 residues. Germline assignment: CDR1 ENHRY and CDR2 SYGVKD. V lost 0 bases and J lost 0, with 11 bases in between.

This clone has just one count. The genes are TRBV7-8 and TRBJ2-1; D unresolved. The CDR3 spans 14 residues. The germline gives CDR1 SGHVS, CDR2 FQNEAQ. Trimming stripped 7 bases from V and 8 bases from J, with 18 bases between. CDR3 coding DNA: TGTGCCAGCACAAAAGCTGGAATGGCGGATGAGCAGTTCTTC. Translation gives CASTKAGMADEQFF.

The chain recombines TRBV6-4 with TRBJ2-6, with a tentative D call TRBD1 (6 bases). CDR3 length: 16 amino acids. V lost 5 bases and J lost 0, with 11 bases in between. Germline CDR1 is MRHNA and CDR2 is SNTAGT. CDR3 DNA sequence: TGTGCCAGCAGTCAGGGGCACAACTCTGGGGCCAACGTCCTGACTTTC. This translates into CASSQGHNSGANVLTF.

V and J are TRBV5-5 and TRBJ1-2, with 12 bases identical to TRBD1. CDR3 length: 15 residues. The germline V gene has CDR1 SGHKS and CDR2 YYEKEE (reference sequence). The junction had 8 bases not matched to a gene; V was cut back by 3 bases and J by 8 bases. CDR3 sequence reads: CASSSWGQGAGGYTF. CDR3 nucleotides: TGTGCCAGCAGCTCATGGGGACAGGGGGCCGGGGGCTACACCTTC.

The chain carries TRBV19 and TRBJ1-2, with 8 bases lining up with TRBD1. Germline CDR1 is LNHDA and CDR2 is SQIVND (reference sequence). The trim removed 4 bases at V and 4 bases at J, leaving 8 bases unmatched. This CDR3 has 15 residues. The CDR3 loop is CASSTTGTGLYGYTF. In DNA, the CDR3 is TGTGCCAGTAGTACTACCGGGACAGGACTCTATGGCTACACCTTC.